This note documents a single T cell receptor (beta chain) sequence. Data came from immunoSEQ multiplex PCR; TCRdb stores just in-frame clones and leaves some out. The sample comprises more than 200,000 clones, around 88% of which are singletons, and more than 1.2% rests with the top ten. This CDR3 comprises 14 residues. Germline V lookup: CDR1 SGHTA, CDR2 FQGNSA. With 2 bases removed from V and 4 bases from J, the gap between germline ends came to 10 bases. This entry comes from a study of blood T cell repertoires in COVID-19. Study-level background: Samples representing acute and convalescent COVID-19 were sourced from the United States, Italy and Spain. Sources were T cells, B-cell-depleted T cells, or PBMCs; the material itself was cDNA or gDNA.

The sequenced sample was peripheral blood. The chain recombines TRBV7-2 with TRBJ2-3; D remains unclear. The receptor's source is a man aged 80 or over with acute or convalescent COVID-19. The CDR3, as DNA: TGTGCCAGCAGCTTAACTCAAACTGCAGATACGCAGTATTTT. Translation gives CASSLTQTADTQYF.